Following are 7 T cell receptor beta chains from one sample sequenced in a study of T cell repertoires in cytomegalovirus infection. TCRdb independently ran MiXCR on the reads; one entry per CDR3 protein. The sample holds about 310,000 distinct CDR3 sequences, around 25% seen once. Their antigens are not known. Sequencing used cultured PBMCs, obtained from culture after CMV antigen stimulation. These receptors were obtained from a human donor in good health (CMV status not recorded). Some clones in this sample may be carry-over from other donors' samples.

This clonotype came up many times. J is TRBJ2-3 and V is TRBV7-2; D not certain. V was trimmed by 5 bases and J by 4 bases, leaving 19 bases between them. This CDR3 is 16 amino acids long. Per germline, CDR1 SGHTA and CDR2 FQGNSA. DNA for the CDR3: TGTGCCAGCAGCGGTTCCCGGACCGAGCATGCAGATACGCAGTATTTT. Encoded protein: CASSGSRTEHADTQYF. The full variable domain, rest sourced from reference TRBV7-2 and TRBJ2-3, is GAGVSQSPSNKVTEKGKDVELRCDPISGHTALYWYRQSLGQGLEFLIYFQGNSAPDKSGLPSDRFSAERTGGSVSTLTIQRTQQEDSAVYLCASSGSRTEHADTQYFGPGTRLTVL.

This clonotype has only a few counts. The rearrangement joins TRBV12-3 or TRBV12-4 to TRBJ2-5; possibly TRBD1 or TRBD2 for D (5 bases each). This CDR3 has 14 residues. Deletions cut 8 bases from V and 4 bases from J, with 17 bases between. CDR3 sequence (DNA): TGTGCCAGCTCTCTTACCGGGGCGTCAGAGACCCAGTACTTC. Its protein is CASSLTGASETQYF.

CDR3 amino acids: CAIRTSEVYEQYF. The CDR3 nucleotides are TGTGCCATCCGGACTAGCGAGGTTTACGAGCAGTACTTC. V gene TRBV10-3 combines with J gene TRBJ2-7; 9 positions match TRBD2. The CDR3 length is 13 residues. V was clipped by 8 bases and J by 4 bases; unmatched bases: 6. The germline gives CDR1 ENHRY, CDR2 SYGVKD.

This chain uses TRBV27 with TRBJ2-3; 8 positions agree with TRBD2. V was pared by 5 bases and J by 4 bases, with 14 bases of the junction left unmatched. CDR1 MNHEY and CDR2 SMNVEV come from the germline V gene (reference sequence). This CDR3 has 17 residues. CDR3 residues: CASSTSGGSGWADTQYF. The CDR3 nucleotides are TGTGCCAGCAGTACCTCGGGGGGGAGCGGATGGGCAGATACGCAGTATTTT.

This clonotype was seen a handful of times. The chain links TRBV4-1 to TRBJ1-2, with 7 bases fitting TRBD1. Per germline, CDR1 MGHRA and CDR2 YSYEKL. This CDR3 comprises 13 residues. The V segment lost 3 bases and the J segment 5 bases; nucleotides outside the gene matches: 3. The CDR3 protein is CASSQTGPYGYTF. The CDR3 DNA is TGCGCCAGCAGCCAGACAGGGCCTTATGGCTACACCTTC.

CDR3 sequence reads: CAWSSVLGKLFF. CDR3 sequence (DNA): TGTGCCTGGAGTTCGGTATTGGGAAAACTGTTTTTT. The rearrangement links TRBV30 to TRBJ1-4; D is unresolved. Trimming removed 2 bases at V and 10 bases at J, with 11 bases between. This CDR3 is built from 12 residues. From germline, CDR1 is GTSNPN and CDR2 SVGIG (reference sequence).

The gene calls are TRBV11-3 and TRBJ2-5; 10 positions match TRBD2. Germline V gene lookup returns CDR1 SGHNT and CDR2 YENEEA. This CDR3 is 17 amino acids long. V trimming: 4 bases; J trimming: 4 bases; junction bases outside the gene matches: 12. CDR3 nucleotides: TGTGCCAGCAGCTCGCCCTCTAGCGGGAGTACGATAGAGACCCAGTACTTC. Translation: CASSSPSSGSTIETQYF. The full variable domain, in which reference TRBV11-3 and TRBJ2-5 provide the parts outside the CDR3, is EAGVVQSPRYKIIEKKQPVAFWCNPISGHNTLYWYLQNLGQGPELLIRYENEEAVDDSQLPKDRFSAERLKGVDSTLKIQPAELGDSAVYLCASSSPSSGSTIETQYFGPGTRLLVL.